This TCR beta chain emerged from a study of blood T cell repertoires in COVID-19. Study context: COVID-19 samples, acute and convalescent, were from the United States, Italy and Spain.

This clone appeared once. The CDR3 contains 17 residues. CDR1 is MGHRA, CDR2 YSYEKL, per germline. The V gene end was trimmed by 2 bases and the J gene end by 3 bases; junction bases not matched to a gene: 7. Among Cohort 3 donors, those recovered had two negative PCRs, clearance, or symptom resolution. Clones were sequenced by immunoSEQ multiplex PCR, and TCRdb holds only the in-frame ones, with some missing. Here the sample spans around 370,000 clones, around 89% being singletons. The sequence was collected from a woman aged 18-35 years who had recovered from COVID-19. Sequencing input: PBMCs or T cells enriched from blood (not recorded which). V is TRBV4-1 and J is TRBJ1-4; 9 bases are a match to TRBD1. This CDR3 is CASSQPVYRGPNEKLFF. For the CDR3, the DNA is TGCGCCAGCAGCCAACCCGTCTACAGGGGGCCTAATGAAAAACTGTTTTTT.